Listed below are T cell receptor beta chains from one sample, sequenced in a study of blood T cell repertoires in COVID-19. Clones were sequenced by immunoSEQ multiplex PCR, and TCRdb holds only the in-frame ones, with some missing. The sample includes about 400,000 clones, 88% of them seen just once. The sequenced sample was PBMCs or T cells enriched from blood (not recorded which). All receptors derive from a woman aged 40 to 50 with acute COVID-19. CDR3s include the opening cysteine and the closing phenylalanine or tryptophan. A D gene is named only where the DNA matches it firmly. Clone size is given for some rows only: seen once, a few or many times, or a class if the clone is expanded.

j_gene,len,abundance,d_gene,v_gene,CDR3aa,CDR3nt
TRBJ1-1,17,-,TRBD1,TRBV5-1,CASSLGKTGYRNPEAFF,TGCGCCAGCAGCTTGGGTAAGACAGGGTACCGGAACCCTGAAGCTTTCTTT
TRBJ1-5,14,-,-,TRBV6-5,CASRPSQVNQPQHF,TGTGCCAGCAGGCCCTCACAGGTTAATCAGCCCCAGCATTTT
TRBJ2-7,15,-,TRBD1,TRBV27,CASSLGWDRNYEQYF,TGTGCCAGCAGTTTAGGGTGGGACAGAAACTACGAGCAGTACTTC
TRBJ1-6,15,-,-,TRBV6-5,CASSYSRLYNSPLHF,TGTGCCAGCAGTTACTCGCGACTCTATAATTCACCCCTCCACTTT
TRBJ1-4,12,-,-,TRBV6-5,CASLEPGGKLFF,TGTGCCAGCCTCGAGCCGGGGGGAAAACTGTTTTTT
TRBJ1-2,12,once,-,TRBV30,CAWNLVEDGYTF,TGTGCCTGGAATTTGGTAGAAGATGGCTACACCTTC
TRBJ1-1,15,-,-,TRBV12-5,CASCHGSSLNSQAFF,TGTGCTAGTTGCCATGGGAGCTCACTCAATTCCCAAGCTTTCTTT
TRBJ2-7,14,-,TRBD1,TRBV7-9,CASSLAGGLNEQYF,TGTGCCAGCAGCTTAGCAGGGGGCCTCAACGAGCAGTACTTC
TRBJ2-2,18,-,TRBD1,TRBV4-2,CASSQDYIQRGRTGELFF,TGTGCCAGCAGCCAAGACTATATTCAGAGGGGGCGAACCGGGGAGCTGTTTTTT
TRBJ1-1,14,-,-,TRBV7-9,CASSLEGVVTEAFF,TGTGCCAGCAGCTTAGAAGGGGTTGTCACTGAAGCTTTCTTT
TRBJ2-1,12,-,-,TRBV2,CADRDILLEQFF,TGTGCCGACCGGGACATCCTTTTAGAGCAGTTCTTC
TRBJ1-5,16,few,-,TRBV6-2/TRBV6-3,CASSYPGGMSNQPQHF,TGTGCCAGCAGTTACCCCGGGGGGATGAGCAATCAGCCCCAGCATTTT
TRBJ2-3,15,-,TRBD2,TRBV9,CASSVPTSGTDTQYF,TGTGCCAGCAGCGTACCTACTAGCGGAACAGATACGCAGTATTTT
TRBJ1-1,13,-,-,TRBV7-9,CASSIPAGTEAFF,TGTGCCAGCAGCATACCGGCGGGAACTGAAGCTTTCTTT
TRBJ1-6,16,-,-,TRBV18,CASSPFRQAADSPLHF,TGTGCCAGCTCACCATTTAGACAGGCCGCGGATTCACCCCTCCACTTT
TRBJ2-1,14,few,-,TRBV5-6,CASSPLFRGNEQFF,TGTGCCAGCAGCCCGTTGTTCAGGGGCAATGAGCAGTTCTTC
TRBJ2-1,16,-,-,TRBV11-2,CASSLSQGGSYNEQFF,TGTGCCAGCAGCTTATCCCAGGGGGGATCCTACAATGAGCAGTTCTTC
TRBJ1-5,14,-,-,TRBV2,CASSERVGVRAQHF,TGTGCCAGCAGTGAGCGGGTCGGGGTTAGAGCCCAGCATTTT
TRBJ1-1,13,once,-,TRBV29-1,CSVSTALNTEAFF,TGCAGCGTTTCGACAGCCTTGAACACTGAAGCTTTCTTT
TRBJ1-6,13,-,-,TRBV19,CASRTAIYSPLHF,TGTGCCAGTAGGACAGCTATCTATTCACCCCTCCACTTT
TRBJ1-6,15,-,-,TRBV30,CAWSVDSSYNSPLHF,TGTGCCTGGAGTGTAGACAGCTCCTATAATTCACCCCTCCACTTT
TRBJ2-7,14,-,TRBD2,TRBV5-8,CASSLVGGSYEQYF,TGTGCCAGCAGCTTGGTGGGGGGGTCCTACGAGCAGTACTTC
TRBJ1-1,14,-,TRBD1,TRBV2,CASRRGQGYTEAFF,TGTGCCAGCAGGCGGGGACAGGGCTACACTGAAGCTTTCTTT
TRBJ1-4,14,-,-,TRBV19,CASRMSQINEKLFF,TGTGCCAGTAGGATGTCGCAGATTAATGAAAAACTGTTTTTT
TRBJ1-5,14,-,-,TRBV6-2/TRBV6-3,CASSNRRVDQPQHF,TGTGCCAGCAGCAATCGGAGGGTAGATCAGCCCCAGCATTTT
TRBJ2-7,14,-,TRBD2,TRBV19,CASSFSGGSYEQYF,TGTGCCAGTAGTTTTAGCGGGGGTTCCTACGAGCAGTACTTC
TRBJ1-6,14,-,-,TRBV9,CASSVVADNSPLHF,TGTGCCAGCAGCGTAGTGGCAGATAATTCACCCCTCCACTTT
TRBJ2-1,17,-,TRBD2,TRBV11-3,CASSPRTSGGSYNEQFF,TGTGCCAGCAGCCCTAGGACTAGCGGGGGATCCTACAATGAGCAGTTCTTC
TRBJ1-2,11,-,-,TRBV24-1,CATKGELGYTF,TGTGCCACCAAAGGGGAACTGGGCTACACCTTC
TRBJ1-5,17,-,TRBD1,TRBV19,CASKQGYLDLGNQPQHF,TGTGCCAGTAAACAGGGGTACCTTGATCTGGGCAATCAGCCCCAGCATTTT
TRBJ2-3,15,-,TRBD2,TRBV9,CASTDGGLAYDTQYF,TGTGCCAGCACCGATGGGGGACTAGCATATGATACGCAGTATTTT
TRBJ2-5,15,-,-,TRBV7-6,CASSLVTYPRETQYF,TGTGCCAGCAGCTTAGTTACCTACCCGCGGGAGACCCAGTACTTC
TRBJ1-1,13,-,-,TRBV7-8,CASSFSDTREAFF,TGTGCCAGCAGCTTTTCCGACACTAGGGAAGCTTTCTTT
TRBJ2-7,13,-,-,TRBV30,CAWSSRGSWEQYF,TGTGCCTGGAGCTCCAGGGGTTCGTGGGAGCAGTACTTC
TRBJ2-2,14,-,-,TRBV5-1,CASSASGDTGELFF,TGCGCCAGCAGCGCTTCTGGAGACACCGGGGAGCTGTTTTTT
TRBJ1-1,13,-,-,TRBV28,CASNPHENTEAFF,TGTGCCAGCAACCCACACGAGAACACTGAAGCTTTCTTT
TRBJ2-1,14,once,TRBD2,TRBV28,CASSLAGGPGEQFF,TGTGCCAGCAGTTTAGCGGGGGGGCCGGGTGAGCAGTTCTTC
TRBJ1-5,14,-,TRBD1,TRBV19,CASSMDRVNQPQHF,TGTGCCAGTAGTATGGACAGGGTCAATCAGCCCCAGCATTTT
TRBJ2-7,14,-,-,TRBV5-1,CASSSMGRGGEQYF,TGCGCCAGCAGCTCAATGGGAAGGGGAGGCGAGCAGTACTTC
TRBJ1-3,15,once,-,TRBV6-5,CASSSSYQGGNTIYF,TGTGCCAGCAGTTCTTCATACCAGGGGGGAAACACCATATATTTT
TRBJ2-6,16,-,-,TRBV5-1,CASSTQSSRGANVLTF,TGCGCCAGCAGCACCCAGTCTAGCCGGGGGGCCAACGTCCTGACTTTC
TRBJ1-1,15,-,TRBD1,TRBV27,CASSSQQGAYTEAFF,TGTGCCAGCAGTTCACAACAGGGGGCCTACACTGAAGCTTTCTTT
TRBJ1-5,13,many,-,TRBV12-3/TRBV12-4,CASSHRDQQPQHF,TGTGCCAGCAGCCACAGGGATCAACAGCCCCAGCATTTT
TRBJ1-1,15,-,-,TRBV7-9,CASSPSRGADTEAFF,TGTGCCAGCAGCCCCTCCCGGGGGGCAGACACTGAAGCTTTCTTT
TRBJ1-2,13,-,-,TRBV6-5,CASSMNSGYGYTF,TGTGCCAGCAGTATGAACTCAGGCTATGGCTACACCTTC
TRBJ1-5,16,-,-,TRBV2,CASSQTGRSGNQPQHF,TGTGCCAGCAGTCAGACAGGTCGAAGTGGCAATCAGCCCCAGCATTTT
TRBJ1-1,14,few,-,TRBV5-1,CASSLRQGSTEAFF,TGCGCCAGCAGCCTTCGCCAGGGGTCCACTGAAGCTTTCTTT
TRBJ1-3,15,-,-,TRBV15,CATSRGPGTGNTIYF,TGTGCCACCAGCAGAGGCCCGGGAACTGGAAACACCATATATTTT
TRBJ1-4,14,-,TRBD1,TRBV5-8,CASSTGTGDEKLFF,TGTGCCAGCAGCACCGGGACAGGGGATGAAAAACTGTTTTTT
TRBJ2-7,13,-,TRBD2,TRBV4-1,CASSQGGTLEQYF,TGCGCCAGCAGCCAGGGGGGGACCTTGGAGCAGTACTTC
TRBJ2-1,15,-,-,TRBV24-1,CATSEGGSFDNEQFF,TGTGCCACCAGTGAGGGGGGTTCTTTCGACAATGAGCAGTTCTTC
TRBJ2-1,15,-,-,TRBV6-5,CASSSPARTSYEQFF,TGTGCCAGCAGTTCCCCAGCAAGGACAAGCTATGAGCAGTTCTTC
TRBJ1-1,13,-,-,TRBV21-1,CASLGGFPTEAFF,TGTGCCAGCCTAGGAGGGTTCCCCACTGAAGCTTTCTTT
TRBJ2-1,12,-,-,TRBV9,CASSTLNGEQFF,TGTGCCAGCAGCACCCTCAACGGTGAGCAGTTCTTC